Below are 15 T cell receptor beta chains sequenced from a single sample in a study of vaccination effects on CD4 cells after COVID-19. Sequencing used immunoSEQ multiplex PCR; TCRdb keeps in-frame clones, though not all of them. Here the sample spans under 80,000 clones, around 78% being singletons. Their specific antigens are unknown. Sequencing in the ViraFEST assay came after antigen-specific CD4+ T cells had been expanded with viral peptide pools, which were used to stimulate PBMC. Subsequent to ten to eleven days of culture, CD4+ T cells were isolated. Each participant was given two doses of one vaccine (BNT162b2 or mRNA-1273). The material sequenced was CD4+ T cells from PBMCs cultured with HCoV-229E spike peptides, taken after COVID-19 vaccination. These receptors originate from a human donor who received a COVID-19 vaccine.

J is TRBJ2-3 and V is TRBV6-4; D gene uncertain. The CDR3 runs to 13 residues. Germline CDR1 MRHNA, CDR2 SNTAGT. With 4 bases removed from V and 6 bases from J, the gap between germline ends came to 11 bases. CDR3 region: CASSAYRGDTQYF. Written as DNA, the CDR3 is TGTGCCAGCAGTGCCTACCGTGGGGATACGCAGTATTTT.

The chain joins TRBV6-2 or TRBV6-3 to TRBJ2-5, with D unclear. The CDR3 is made up of 17 amino acids. Trimming shortened V by 2 bases and J by 0 bases, and 16 bases separated the two germline ends. The germline V gene encodes CDR1 MNHEY and CDR2 SVGEGT. In DNA form, the CDR3 reads TGTGCCAGCAGTTACGATGTAGCCACAAGGTACCAAGAGACCCAGTACTTC. It codes for CASSYDVATRYQETQYF.

The V gene is TRBV11-2, the J gene TRBJ1-2; no firm D call. Germline values: CDR1 SGHAT, CDR2 FQNNGV. This CDR3 is built from 12 residues. V was cut by 1 base and J by 8 bases, with 8 bases left in between. The CDR3 nucleotides are TGTGCCAGCAGCTTAGTACCGGCCGGCTACACCTTC. As protein: CASSLVPAGYTF.

This chain uses TRBV28 with TRBJ1-1, with D perhaps TRBD1 (6 bases). The length of the CDR3 is 13 residues. Germline-derived CDR1 and CDR2 are MDHEN and SYDVKM. Between the trimmed V and J ends, which lost 5 bases and 2 bases, there was a span of 9 bases. In DNA, the CDR3 is TGTGCCAGCAGTCCGGACAGTAACACTGAAGCTTTCTTT. It yields the protein CASSPDSNTEAFF.

The chain employs TRBV13 and TRBJ2-5; TRBD2 matches 9 bases. V lost 7 bases to trimming and J lost 3 bases; unmatched junction nucleotides: 15. The CDR3 totals 17 residues. CDR1 is PRHDT and CDR2 is FYEKMQ in the germline V gene (reference sequence). The CDR3, as DNA: TGTGCCAGCAACAAAGCCTCGGGACTAGCCATTAAAGAGACCCAGTACTTC. Protein sequence: CASNKASGLAIKETQYF.

The chain carries TRBV6-5 and TRBJ1-4; possibly TRBD1 for D (5 bases). This CDR3 spans 14 amino acids. Looked up from germline, CDR1 is MNHEY and CDR2 is SVGAGI. The ends were cut back, 4 bases at V and 4 bases at J, with 10 bases in the middle. CDR3 in amino acids: CASSSDSFNEKLFF. CDR3 DNA sequence: TGTGCCAGCAGTTCCGACAGTTTTAATGAAAAACTGTTTTTT.

DNA of the CDR3: TGTGCCAGCTCACCACAATCGCCCAACACCGGGGAGCTGTTTTTT. Its translation is CASSPQSPNTGELFF. The V and J genes are TRBV18 and TRBJ2-2; D remains ambiguous. Germline V CDR1 and CDR2: KGHSH, LQKENI. V gave up 1 base and J gave up 2 bases, with 8 bases separating them. This CDR3 contains 15 residues.

The CDR3 sequence is CASSETQGRGYTF. In DNA, the CDR3 is TGTGCCAGCAGCGAAACACAGGGAAGGGGCTACACCTTC. The gene calls are TRBV7-3 and TRBJ1-2, with D maybe TRBD1 (6 bases). V lost 5 bases and J lost 8, with 15 bases in between. The CDR3 covers 13 residues. Germline CDR1 and CDR2: SGHTA and FQGTGA.

The rearrangement uses TRBV3-1 (or the pseudogene TRBV3-2) and TRBJ2-2; 7 bases match TRBD2. Germline assignment: CDR1 LGHDT and CDR2 YNNKEL (reference sequence). This CDR3 contains 15 residues. The trim removed 5 bases at V and 5 bases at J, leaving 8 bases unmatched. In DNA form, the CDR3 reads TGTGCCAGCAGCTCTAGCGGCCTCGGGACCGGGGAGCTGTTTTTT. Amino acids: CASSSSGLGTGELFF.

A single count supports this clone. The J gene is TRBJ1-2, the V gene TRBV19; 10 nucleotides match TRBD1. V trimming: 7 bases; J trimming: 4 bases; junction bases outside the gene matches: 3. The germline gives CDR1 LNHDA, CDR2 SQIVND (reference sequence). The CDR3 has 13 residues. The CDR3 protein is CASTGQGIYGYTF. Written as DNA, the CDR3 is TGTGCCAGTACGGGACAGGGGATCTATGGCTACACCTTC.

Written as DNA, the CDR3 is TGTGCCTGGAGTAGGGGACAGCGGGGACACACAGATACGCAGTATTTT. It codes for CAWSRGQRGHTDTQYF. The gene calls are TRBV30 and TRBJ2-3; the D call may be TRBD1 or TRBD2 (7 bases each). This CDR3 comprises 16 residues. CDR1 GTSNPN and CDR2 SVGIG come from the germline V gene (reference sequence). With 2 bases removed from V and 2 bases from J, the gap between germline ends came to 17 bases.

The chain combines TRBV18 with TRBJ2-6; D is uncertain. V was shortened by 6 bases and J by 0 bases, with 12 bases between the two germline ends. The CDR3 loop spans 16 amino acids. Germline-derived CDR1 and CDR2 are KGHSH and LQKENI. CDR3 coding DNA: TGTGCCAGCTCCGTAGGCAGGTCCTCTGGGGCCAACGTCCTGACTTTC. Translating it yields CASSVGRSSGANVLTF.

This sequence joins TRBV20-1 and TRBJ1-2; D is undetermined. CDR3 size: 10 residues. From germline, CDR1 is DFQATT and CDR2 SNEGSKA (reference sequence). The germline V and J ends were trimmed by 3 bases and 8 bases, with 7 bases remaining between them. Written as DNA, the CDR3 is TGCAGTGCTAGCCCTAGGGGCTACACCTTC. Its translation: CSASPRGYTF.

A few counts support this clone. The chain employs TRBV4-1 and TRBJ1-2; unclear D gene. Germline-derived CDR1 and CDR2 are MGHRA and YSYEKL. The CDR3 is 15 residues long. V lost 4 bases and J 0 bases, leaving 12 bases between the germline ends. The CDR3 DNA sequence: TGCGCCAGCAGCCCCGGACTCCAAACTAACTATGGCTACACCTTC. It translates to CASSPGLQTNYGYTF.

V is TRBV10-1 and J is TRBJ2-2; no clear D gene. Germline V gene sequence: CDR1 WNHNN, CDR2 SYGVQD (reference sequence). The length of the CDR3 is 12 residues. Trimming stripped 6 bases from V and 5 bases from J, with 7 bases between. In DNA, the CDR3 is TGCGCCAGCAGCCAACCAACCGGGGAGCTGTTTTTT. Translation: CASSQPTGELFF.